The next 27 T cell receptor beta chains were all read from a single sample in a study of blood T cell repertoires in COVID-19. Sequencing was performed with immunoSEQ multiplex PCR; in TCRdb, only in-frame clones are kept and a portion is missing. The sample has approximately 530,000 clones, 85% to 90% seen once. The sequencing input was peripheral blood. The origin of the receptors is a woman between 50 and 59 years old with COVID-19, enrolled during active disease.

J is TRBJ1-1 and V is TRBV11-1, with a possible D match to TRBD1 (6 bases). Trimming cost V 3 bases and J 10 bases, with 12 bases left between them. The CDR3 contains 12 residues. Germline CDR1 SGHAT, CDR2 FQDESV (reference sequence). Here the CDR3 reads CASSFSGQTAFF. CDR3 coding DNA: TGTGCCAGCAGCTTTTCTGGACAGACAGCTTTCTTT. The full variable domain, completed using reference TRBV11-1 and TRBJ1-1, is EAEVAQSPRYKITEKSQAVAFWCDPISGHATLYWYRQILGQGPELLVQFQDESVVDDSQLPKDRFSAERLKGVDSTLKIQPAELGDSAMYLCASSFSGQTAFFGQGTRLTVV.

The chain links TRBV30 to TRBJ1-2; no firm D call. Per germline, CDR1 GTSNPN and CDR2 SVGIG (reference sequence). This CDR3 is built from 12 residues. Trimming removed 3 bases at V and 1 base at J, with 6 bases between. The CDR3 region has the DNA TGTGCCTGGAGCGGTAATAACTATGGCTACACCTTC. This codes for CAWSGNNYGYTF.

The V gene is TRBV7-9, the J gene TRBJ2-7, with TRBD2 identical over 8 bases. The CDR3 spans 16 residues. Losses at the gene ends were 5 bases for V and 4 bases for J; bases not matched to a gene: 13. Germline-derived CDR1 and CDR2 are SEHNR and FQNEAQ (reference sequence). This CDR3 is CASSSSGRGGRYEQYF. The DNA for the CDR3 is TGTGCCAGCAGCAGTTCAGGTCGGGGGGGCCGATACGAGCAGTACTTC. The full variable domain, its missing parts supplied by reference TRBV7-9 and TRBJ2-7, is DTGVSQNPRHKITKRGQNVTFRCDPISEHNRLYWYRQTLGQGPEFLTYFQNEAQLEKSRLLSDRFSAERPKGSFSTLEIQRTEQGDSAMYLCASSSSGRGGRYEQYFGPGTRLTVT.

CDR3 in amino acids: CASGQLSGNTIYF. Written as DNA, the CDR3 is TGTGCCAGCGGGCAGCTCTCTGGAAACACCATATATTTT. The chain links TRBV7-6 to TRBJ1-3; D is uncertain. With 8 bases removed from V and 0 bases from J, the gap between germline ends came to 8 bases. This CDR3 is built from 13 residues. Germline lookup yields CDR1 SGHVS and CDR2 FNYEAQ.

CDR3 region: CAWNPGAGRGNQPQHF. The CDR3 bases are TGTGCCTGGAACCCAGGGGCCGGACGGGGCAATCAGCCCCAGCATTTT. This chain connects TRBV30 to TRBJ1-5; D perhaps matches TRBD1 (6 bases). Trimming took off 4 bases at V and 2 bases at J, with 18 bases between the two ends. The V gene's germline CDR1 is GTSNPN and CDR2 SVGIG (reference sequence). CDR3 length: 16 amino acids. Looking up the rest from reference TRBV30 and TRBJ1-5 gives the full variable domain: SQTIHQWPATLVQPVGSPLSLECTVEGTSNPNLYWYRQAAGRGLQLLFYSVGIGQISSEVPQNLSASRPQDRQFILSSKKLLLSDSGFYLCAWNPGAGRGNQPQHFGDGTRLSIL.

This chain uses TRBV25-1 with TRBJ1-2; 7 bases align to TRBD1. Trimming removed 5 bases from V and 14 bases from J; junction bases left unmatched: 17. The CDR3 sequence is 14 residues long. Germline V CDR1 and CDR2: MGHDK, SYGVNS. CDR3 nucleotides: TGTGCCAGCAGTCCCGCTACAGGGGAAGGGGTGAGGACCTTC. Amino acid sequence: CASSPATGEGVRTF.

This clone was counted only a few times. V gene TRBV6-1 combines with J gene TRBJ2-1, with 9 bases matching TRBD2. Germline loops: CDR1 MNHNS, CDR2 SASEGT. This CDR3 has 15 amino acids. V lost 1 base, J lost 10 bases, and 8 bases stayed unmatched. The CDR3 DNA is TGTGCCAGCAGTGAAGTAGGCGGGGGGGCCAGGGAGCAGTTCTTC. Encoded protein: CASSEVGGGAREQFF.

This clone was observed a handful of times. The chain combines TRBV20-1 with TRBJ1-2; D remains ambiguous. Trimming removed 3 bases from V and 8 bases from J, with 10 bases in between. CDR1 is DFQATT, CDR2 SNEGSKA, per germline (reference sequence). CDR3 length equals 11 residues. In nucleotides, the CDR3 is TGCAGTGCTAGTATGGTAGAAGGCTACACCTTC. It encodes CSASMVEGYTF.

The chain employs TRBV3-1 (or the pseudogene TRBV3-2) and TRBJ2-3; D call uncertain. V was cut by 4 bases and J by 4 bases, with 21 bases left in between. Germline values: CDR1 LGHDT, CDR2 YNNKEL (reference sequence). CDR3 size: 17 residues. In DNA, the CDR3 is TGTGCCAGCAGCCCCGTAGGAATAGCAGTATATGCAGATACGCAGTATTTT. It encodes CASSPVGIAVYADTQYF.

In this sample, this clone turned up once. V gene TRBV30 combines with J gene TRBJ2-7; possible D gene TRBD2, 6 bases. In germline, CDR1 is GTSNPN, CDR2 SVGIG (reference sequence). The CDR3 has 14 residues. Trimming removed 2 bases at V and 0 bases at J, with 11 bases between. Here the CDR3 DNA reads TGTGCCTGGAGTAACGCGGGGAGCTCCTACGAGCAGTACTTC. It translates to CAWSNAGSSYEQYF.

The chain combines TRBV4-1 with TRBJ1-1; D gene unclear. The CDR3 covers 15 residues. V lost 0 bases, J lost 1 base, and 9 bases lay in between. The germline gives CDR1 MGHRA, CDR2 YSYEKL. CDR3 loop: CASSQDFGGNTEAFF. DNA for the CDR3: TGCGCCAGCAGCCAAGATTTCGGAGGGAACACTGAAGCTTTCTTT.

The CDR3 reads CASSGTRDENYNEQFF. The CDR3 nucleotides are TGTGCCAGCAGCGGAACCCGGGATGAGAACTACAATGAGCAGTTCTTC. The V call is TRBV5-4, the J call TRBJ2-1; D is perhaps TRBD2 (5 bases). Germline lookup yields CDR1 SGHNT and CDR2 YYREEE (reference sequence). Between the trimmed V and J ends, which lost 4 bases and 3 bases, there was a span of 17 bases. This CDR3 has 16 amino acids.

The rearrangement uses TRBV21-1 and TRBJ2-3; the D call TRBD2 from the table was never checked on the DNA. TRBV21-1 is reported as a pseudogene. The CDR3 has 16 amino acids. CDR3 sequence (DNA): TGTGCCAGCAGCAAAGGGAGGGCCGCCCGCACAGATACGCAGTATTTT. This encodes CASSKGRAARTDTQYF.

In its sample, this clone was seen a few times. The rearrangement joins TRBV19 to TRBJ2-7; 7 bases are a match to TRBD1. Germline V gives CDR1 LNHDA, CDR2 SQIVND (reference sequence). The length of the CDR3 is 15 residues. The junction had 7 bases not matched to a gene; V was cut back by 3 bases and J by 2 bases. The CDR3 nucleotides are TGTGCCAGTAGTATCCTACAGGGGCCTGCCTACGAGCAGTACTTC. Translated, it gives CASSILQGPAYEQYF.

DNA of the CDR3: TGCGCCAGCAGCCTCTATCCGACAGGGCAACGTAACAGGGGCTACACCTTC. Residues: CASSLYPTGQRNRGYTF. The chain carries TRBV4-1 and TRBJ1-2, with 7 bases aligning to TRBD1. The CDR3 covers 17 residues. V gave up 4 bases and J gave up 8 bases; unmatched junction bases: 19. Germline-derived CDR1 and CDR2 are MGHRA and YSYEKL.

The rearrangement uses TRBV14 and TRBJ1-1, with 7 bases that match TRBD1. CDR3 size: 16 residues. CDR1 SGHDN and CDR2 FVKESK come from the germline V gene. After removal of 4 bases from V and 5 bases from J, the junction contained 13 bases not matched to a gene. In DNA form, the CDR3 reads TGTGCCAGCAGCCGCCAGGGGGGCGCAGGGTGGACTGAAGCTTTCTTT. The encoded protein is CASSRQGGAGWTEAFF.

This clone appeared a single time. The V call is TRBV19, the J call TRBJ2-1; D unresolved. The CDR3 loop spans 13 amino acids. Germline CDR1 is LNHDA and CDR2 is SQIVND (reference sequence). Trimming pared 3 bases from V and 5 bases from J, leaving 8 bases between. CDR3 coding DNA: TGTGCCAGTAGTATTACAGCTAACAATGAGCAGTTCTTC. It encodes CASSITANNEQFF.

The rearrangement uses TRBV5-4 and TRBJ2-7; D is possibly TRBD1 (5 bases). Germline-derived CDR1 and CDR2 are SGHNT and YYREEE (reference sequence). Trimming pared 4 bases from V and 3 bases from J, leaving 8 bases between. This CDR3 spans 12 amino acids. CDR3 sequence (DNA): TGTGCCAGCAGCAGAACAGGCTACGAGCAGTACTTC. As protein: CASSRTGYEQYF.

The V gene is TRBV11-2, the J gene TRBJ2-1; 8 bases match TRBD2. The trim removed 4 bases at V and 4 bases at J, leaving 3 bases unmatched. The CDR3 loop spans 14 amino acids. Germline V CDR1 and CDR2: SGHAT, FQNNGV. Here the CDR3 reads CASSSGGWYNEQFF. The CDR3 DNA reads as TGTGCCAGCAGCTCGGGGGGGTGGTACAATGAGCAGTTCTTC. The full variable domain, in which reference TRBV11-2 and TRBJ2-1 provide the parts outside the CDR3, is EAGVAQSPRYKIIEKRQSVAFWCNPISGHATLYWYQQILGQGPKLLIQFQNNGVVDDSQLPKDRFSAERLKGVDSTLKIQPAKLEDSAVYLCASSSGGWYNEQFFGPGTRLTVL.

V is TRBV9 and J is TRBJ1-1; D gene uncertain. Trimming stripped 5 bases from V and 1 base from J, with 6 bases between. The CDR3 loop spans 12 amino acids. Germline V gene data show CDR1 as SGDLS and CDR2 as YYNGEE. In DNA form, the CDR3 reads TGTGCCAGCAGGCTATCGAACACTGAAGCTTTCTTT. It codes for CASRLSNTEAFF.

This clone was observed at least ten times. The chain combines TRBV11-2 with TRBJ1-2; tentatively, D is TRBD1 (5 bases). Trimming took off 4 bases at V and 3 bases at J, with 12 bases between the two ends. The length of the CDR3 is 14 residues. The germline V gene has CDR1 SGHAT and CDR2 FQNNGV. CDR3 protein: CASSSIGGDYGYTF. In nucleotides, the CDR3 is TGTGCCAGCAGCTCCATTGGGGGGGACTATGGCTACACCTTC.

The CDR3 spells CASSLRTGRLFF. As DNA, the CDR3 is TGTGCCAGCAGCTTAAGGACAGGTAGACTGTTTTTT. The rearrangement links TRBV7-2 to TRBJ1-4, with 7 bases that match TRBD1. The CDR3 extends over 12 amino acids. Germline values: CDR1 SGHTA, CDR2 FQGNSA. The V gene end was trimmed by 2 bases and the J gene end by 13 bases; junction bases not matched to a gene: 4.

This chain joins TRBV12-3 or TRBV12-4 and TRBJ2-4; a possible D gene is TRBD1 (7 bases). The length of the CDR3 is 12 residues. V was clipped by 7 bases and J by 15 bases, with 19 bases between them. The CDR3 DNA is TGTGCCAGCATCGGGGACAGTGGGGGGTCGTACTTC. Residues: CASIGDSGGSYF.

The gene calls are TRBV7-6 and TRBJ2-7, with 12 nucleotides matching TRBD2. V lost 4 bases, J lost 2 bases, and 3 bases stayed unmatched. The CDR3 runs to 15 residues. Germline loops: CDR1 SGHVS, CDR2 FNYEAQ. The CDR3 region has the DNA TGTGCCAGCAGCTCCTCTAGCGGGGGGGCCTACGAGCAGTACTTC. The encoded protein is CASSSSSGGAYEQYF. The complete variable domain, with remaining parts taken from reference TRBV7-6 and TRBJ2-7, reads GAGVSQSPRYKVTKRGQDVALRCDPISGHVSLYWYRQALGQGPEFLTYFNYEAQQDKSGLPNDRFSAERPEGSISTLTIQRTEQRDSAMYRCASSSSSGGAYEQYFGPGTRLTVT.

V and J are TRBV19 and TRBJ2-1, with a possible D match to TRBD1 (6 bases). The V gene lost 5 bases and the J gene lost 0 bases, with 17 bases spanning the gap. Germline V gene data show CDR1 as LNHDA and CDR2 as SQIVND (reference sequence). The CDR3 is made up of 17 amino acids. The CDR3 loop reads CASSSGAGMGSYNEQFF. In DNA form, the CDR3 reads TGTGCCAGTAGTTCAGGGGCAGGGATGGGCTCCTACAATGAGCAGTTCTTC.

The chain has TRBV10-2 and TRBJ2-5; 14 bases fit TRBD2. V dropped 6 bases and J dropped 5; count of bases not matched to a gene: 8. The CDR3 is 16 amino acids. Germline V gene lookup returns CDR1 WSHSY and CDR2 SAAADI. The CDR3 here is CASRETSGGAWETQYF. The CDR3 DNA reads as TGCGCCAGCAGGGAGACTAGCGGGGGGGCGTGGGAGACCCAGTACTTC.

The sample holds a few counts of this clone. Other DNA variants within this sample encode the same CDR3. The chain employs TRBV9 and TRBJ1-1; D is unresolved. The CDR3 is 13 residues long. Germline-derived CDR1 and CDR2 are SGDLS and YYNGEE. V was shortened by 0 bases and J by 1 base, with 4 bases between the two germline ends. The CDR3 region is CASSVGRNTEAFF. CDR3 nucleotides: TGTGCCAGCAGCGTAGGGAGGAACACTGAAGCTTTCTTT.